In its sample, the clone carrying this T cell receptor (beta chain) was seen a few times. For the second PCR, which ran for about 6 to 11 cycles, a sample-barcoded 5' primer and a J-beta primer mix were used. Each CDR3 protein gets one entry after TCRdb re-called the 5' RACE reads with MiXCR. This table has 730,000 or so distinct CDR3 sequences, roughly 45% appearing once. The data stem from a study of blood T cells in healthy people across ages. In germline, CDR1 is SNHLY, CDR2 FYNNEI. The junction had 14 bases not matched to a gene; V was cut back by 8 bases and J by 8 bases. The CDR3 runs 14 residues.

V usage is TRBV2 and J usage is TRBJ1-2, with 7 bases that match TRBD1. What was sequenced was blood. The TCR sequence derives from a woman in her fifties or sixties in good health. The chain's CDR3 is CASLRDRNVEGYTF. The CDR3 DNA reads TGTGCCAGCCTACGGGACAGAAACGTGGAGGGCTACACCTTC.